These T cell receptor beta chains were read from a single sample in a study of T cell responses to AZD1222 COVID-19 vaccine. Using immunoSEQ multiplex PCR, the repertoire was profiled, and TCRdb retains in-frame clones only, with some absent. This sample has more than 65,000 clones, with around four fifths found just once. Here the sequenced sample was peripheral blood, taken on day 0 of AZD1222 vaccination. These receptors originate from an adult in good health. CDR3s include the opening cysteine and the closing phenylalanine or tryptophan. A D gene is named only where the DNA matches it firmly. Some rows have no size entry. The others give once, few or many, or a class for an expanded clone.

clone_size: NA; v_call: TRBV11-2; j_call: TRBJ2-1; d_call: NA; cdr3_aa: CASSLVGSFYNEQFF; cdr3_nt: TGTGCCAGCAGCTTGGTCGGGTCCTTCTACAATGAGCAGTTCTTC
clone_size: NA; v_call: TRBV11-2; j_call: TRBJ1-1; d_call: NA; cdr3_aa: CASSLQGRNTEAFF; cdr3_nt: TGTGCCAGCAGCTTACAGGGTCGCAACACTGAAGCTTTCTTT
clone_size: NA; v_call: TRBV5-8; j_call: TRBJ2-1; d_call: TRBD2; cdr3_aa: CASSTWTSGDEQFF; cdr3_nt: TGTGCCAGCAGCACCTGGACTAGCGGAGATGAGCAGTTCTTC
clone_size: NA; v_call: TRBV10-3; j_call: TRBJ2-1; d_call: NA; cdr3_aa: CAISESAGKGSSYNEQFF; cdr3_nt: TGTGCCATCAGTGAGTCGGCAGGTAAGGGAAGCTCCTACAATGAGCAGTTCTTC
clone_size: NA; v_call: TRBV28; j_call: TRBJ2-5; d_call: NA; cdr3_aa: CASSRPDQFQETQYF; cdr3_nt: TGTGCCAGCAGTCGACCTGACCAATTCCAAGAGACCCAGTACTTC
clone_size: NA; v_call: TRBV3-1/TRBV3-2; j_call: TRBJ1-6; d_call: TRBD1; cdr3_aa: CASSHDRGLYNSPLHF; cdr3_nt: TGTGCCAGCAGCCATGACAGGGGGTTGTATAATTCACCCCTCCACTTT
clone_size: NA; v_call: TRBV30; j_call: TRBJ1-5; d_call: NA; cdr3_aa: CAWSPVYSNQPQHF; cdr3_nt: TGTGCCTGGAGTCCGGTTTATAGCAATCAGCCCCAGCATTTT
clone_size: NA; v_call: TRBV4-2; j_call: TRBJ2-1; d_call: TRBD2; cdr3_aa: CASSQDSSGMYNEQFF; cdr3_nt: TGTGCCAGCAGCCAAGATTCTAGCGGGATGTACAATGAGCAGTTCTTC
clone_size: NA; v_call: TRBV27; j_call: TRBJ2-7; d_call: TRBD1; cdr3_aa: CASTPGTGDHEQYF; cdr3_nt: TGTGCCAGCACCCCCGGGACAGGGGACCACGAGCAGTACTTC
clone_size: NA; v_call: TRBV7-2; j_call: TRBJ2-7; d_call: TRBD2; cdr3_aa: CASSSLGGAGGSEQYF; cdr3_nt: TGTGCCAGCAGCTCCCTGGGGGGGGCGGGAGGAAGCGAGCAGTACTTC
clone_size: NA; v_call: TRBV7-8; j_call: TRBJ2-5; d_call: NA; cdr3_aa: CASSLPTGRGVETQYF; cdr3_nt: TGTGCCAGCAGCTTACCGACAGGGCGGGGGGTAGAGACCCAGTACTTC
clone_size: few; v_call: TRBV5-4; j_call: TRBJ2-7; d_call: NA; cdr3_aa: CASSHPRGEQYF; cdr3_nt: TGTGCCAGCAGCCATCCCAGGGGCGAGCAGTACTTC
clone_size: NA; v_call: TRBV27; j_call: TRBJ1-2; d_call: NA; cdr3_aa: CASRSNYGYTF; cdr3_nt: TGTGCCAGCAGGAGTAACTATGGCTACACCTTC
clone_size: NA; v_call: TRBV11-2; j_call: TRBJ2-3; d_call: TRBD2; cdr3_aa: CASRLAGTGTDTQYF; cdr3_nt: TGTGCCAGCAGGCTAGCGGGAACTGGCACAGATACGCAGTATTTT
clone_size: NA; v_call: TRBV3-1/TRBV3-2; j_call: TRBJ2-5; d_call: NA; cdr3_aa: CASGEVPQEETQYF; cdr3_nt: TGTGCCAGCGGAGAGGTCCCCCAAGAAGAGACCCAGTACTTC
clone_size: NA; v_call: TRBV27; j_call: TRBJ1-6; d_call: TRBD1; cdr3_aa: CASRHPGTALHF; cdr3_nt: TGTGCCAGCAGGCACCCAGGGACAGCCCTCCACTTT
clone_size: NA; v_call: TRBV7-2; j_call: TRBJ1-3; d_call: NA; cdr3_aa: CASSTGQFSGNTIYF; cdr3_nt: TGTGCCAGCAGCACCGGACAGTTCTCTGGAAACACCATATATTTT
clone_size: NA; v_call: TRBV28; j_call: TRBJ1-5; d_call: TRBD1; cdr3_aa: CASRPGTGFRGNQPQHF; cdr3_nt: TGTGCCAGCAGGCCCGGGACAGGGTTTAGAGGCAATCAGCCCCAGCATTTT
clone_size: NA; v_call: TRBV29-1; j_call: TRBJ2-3; d_call: NA; cdr3_aa: CSASWGPSTDTQYF; cdr3_nt: TGCAGCGCCTCCTGGGGACCTAGCACAGATACGCAGTATTTT
clone_size: NA; v_call: TRBV14; j_call: TRBJ2-1; d_call: NA; cdr3_aa: CASSPMGLGIKEQFF; cdr3_nt: TGTGCCAGCAGCCCGATGGGGCTAGGGATTAAGGAGCAGTTCTTC
clone_size: NA; v_call: TRBV29-1; j_call: TRBJ2-5; d_call: TRBD2; cdr3_aa: CSSVGLEETQYF; cdr3_nt: TGCAGCTCTGTGGGACTAGAAGAGACCCAGTACTTC
clone_size: NA; v_call: TRBV28; j_call: TRBJ2-7; d_call: NA; cdr3_aa: CASSLFPVTYEQYF; cdr3_nt: TGTGCCAGCAGTTTATTCCCAGTTACCTACGAGCAGTACTTC
clone_size: NA; v_call: TRBV27; j_call: TRBJ2-5; d_call: NA; cdr3_aa: CASSLSSGRQETQYF; cdr3_nt: TGTGCCAGCAGTTTATCAAGTGGGCGGCAAGAGACCCAGTACTTC
clone_size: NA; v_call: TRBV11-2; j_call: TRBJ2-3; d_call: TRBD2; cdr3_aa: CASWVGLAGVSDTQYF; cdr3_nt: TGTGCTAGCTGGGTGGGACTAGCGGGAGTTTCAGATACGCAGTATTTT
clone_size: NA; v_call: TRBV6-6; j_call: TRBJ2-3; d_call: NA; cdr3_aa: CASSSPPEADTQYF; cdr3_nt: TGTGCCAGCAGTAGCCCCCCCGAGGCAGATACGCAGTATTTT
clone_size: NA; v_call: TRBV11-2; j_call: TRBJ2-6; d_call: NA; cdr3_aa: CASSLAPRRTNVLTF; cdr3_nt: TGTGCCAGCAGCTTAGCCCCGCGACGGACCAACGTCCTGACTTTC
clone_size: NA; v_call: TRBV7-6; j_call: TRBJ2-1; d_call: NA; cdr3_aa: CASSRGSSSYNEQFF; cdr3_nt: TGTGCCAGCAGTCGCGGGTCAAGCTCCTACAATGAGCAGTTCTTC
clone_size: once; v_call: TRBV5-1; j_call: TRBJ2-5; d_call: TRBD1; cdr3_aa: CASKAQGAREETQYF; cdr3_nt: TGCGCCAGCAAAGCACAGGGGGCTAGGGAAGAGACCCAGTACTTC
clone_size: NA; v_call: TRBV18; j_call: TRBJ2-1; d_call: TRBD2; cdr3_aa: CASRGGLAGGPTYNEQFF; cdr3_nt: TGTGCCAGCCGCGGGGGACTAGCGGGAGGGCCCACCTACAATGAGCAGTTCTTC
clone_size: NA; v_call: TRBV7-2; j_call: TRBJ2-7; d_call: TRBD1; cdr3_aa: CASSLRARGSSYEQYF; cdr3_nt: TGTGCCAGCAGCTTAAGGGCCAGGGGGAGCTCCTACGAGCAGTACTTC
clone_size: NA; v_call: TRBV28; j_call: TRBJ1-2; d_call: NA; cdr3_aa: CAHGRNYGYTF; cdr3_nt: TGTGCCCACGGCAGGAACTATGGCTACACCTTC
clone_size: NA; v_call: TRBV7-6; j_call: TRBJ1-2; d_call: NA; cdr3_aa: CASSHNGGGGYTF; cdr3_nt: TGTGCCAGCAGCCATAATGGGGGTGGGGGCTACACCTTC
clone_size: NA; v_call: TRBV11-2; j_call: TRBJ1-5; d_call: NA; cdr3_aa: CASSPQPNQPQHF; cdr3_nt: TGTGCCAGCAGCCCTCAGCCCAATCAGCCCCAGCATTTT
clone_size: once; v_call: TRBV19; j_call: TRBJ1-1; d_call: TRBD1; cdr3_aa: CASSQGTGSTEAFF; cdr3_nt: TGTGCCAGTAGTCAAGGGACAGGATCCACTGAAGCTTTCTTT
clone_size: NA; v_call: TRBV27; j_call: TRBJ2-1; d_call: NA; cdr3_aa: CASSFAGKNEQFF; cdr3_nt: TGTGCCAGCAGTTTTGCGGGGAAAAATGAGCAGTTCTTC
clone_size: NA; v_call: TRBV5-1; j_call: TRBJ2-7; d_call: NA; cdr3_aa: CASSLESRSYEQYF; cdr3_nt: TGCGCCAGCAGCTTGGAGTCGCGGAGCTACGAGCAGTACTTC
clone_size: NA; v_call: TRBV7-2; j_call: TRBJ2-2; d_call: NA; cdr3_aa: CASSIQGDRELFF; cdr3_nt: TGTGCCAGCAGCATACAGGGTGACCGGGAGCTGTTTTTT
clone_size: few; v_call: TRBV7-9; j_call: TRBJ2-3; d_call: TRBD1; cdr3_aa: CASSLPGQFTDTQYF; cdr3_nt: TGTGCCAGCAGCTTACCGGGACAGTTCACAGATACGCAGTATTTT
clone_size: once; v_call: TRBV5-1; j_call: TRBJ2-5; d_call: TRBD2; cdr3_aa: CASSSTGTSAQETQYF; cdr3_nt: TGCGCCAGCAGCTCCACCGGGACTAGCGCTCAAGAGACCCAGTACTTC
clone_size: NA; v_call: TRBV30; j_call: TRBJ2-6; d_call: NA; cdr3_aa: CAWLQQGSGANVLTF; cdr3_nt: TGTGCCTGGCTACAACAGGGCTCTGGGGCCAACGTCCTGACTTTC
clone_size: NA; v_call: TRBV6-5; j_call: TRBJ2-7; d_call: NA; cdr3_aa: CASTYGYEQYF; cdr3_nt: TGTGCCAGCACCTATGGCTACGAGCAGTACTTC
clone_size: few; v_call: TRBV29-1; j_call: TRBJ2-7; d_call: TRBD1; cdr3_aa: CSVERDRGVEQYF; cdr3_nt: TGCAGCGTTGAACGGGACAGGGGCGTCGAGCAGTACTTC
clone_size: NA; v_call: TRBV19; j_call: TRBJ2-1; d_call: TRBD2; cdr3_aa: CASSIYASGTYNEQFF; cdr3_nt: TGTGCCAGTAGTATATATGCTAGCGGGACCTACAATGAGCAGTTCTTC
clone_size: NA; v_call: TRBV30; j_call: TRBJ1-6; d_call: NA; cdr3_aa: CAWRGAGEEALHF; cdr3_nt: TGTGCCTGGAGAGGGGCAGGTGAAGAGGCCCTCCACTTT
clone_size: NA; v_call: TRBV3-1/TRBV3-2; j_call: TRBJ1-5; d_call: NA; cdr3_aa: CASSQAYGNQPQHF; cdr3_nt: TGTGCCAGCAGCCAAGCATACGGAAATCAGCCCCAGCATTTT
clone_size: few; v_call: TRBV19; j_call: TRBJ2-3; d_call: NA; cdr3_aa: CASTKGLRGTDTQYF; cdr3_nt: TGTGCCAGTACCAAGGGACTCCGGGGCACAGATACGCAGTATTTT
clone_size: NA; v_call: TRBV30; j_call: TRBJ1-2; d_call: NA; cdr3_aa: CAWSGGGIPGYTF; cdr3_nt: TGTGCCTGGAGTGGGGGGGGTATACCTGGCTACACCTTC
clone_size: few; v_call: TRBV10-3; j_call: TRBJ1-2; d_call: NA; cdr3_aa: CAISRNYGYTF; cdr3_nt: TGTGCCATCAGCCGGAACTATGGCTACACCTTC